This entry features one T cell receptor (beta chain) sequence. This sample is drawn from a study of memory CD4+ T cells and cytomegalovirus serostatus. Single viable CD3+CD4+CD8-CD45RO+ cells were sorted as the memory CD4+ T cells. The CDR3 has 13 residues. The germline gives CDR1 SGHKS, CDR2 YYEKEE (reference sequence). Deletions cut 4 bases from V and 3 bases from J, with 11 bases between. Data came from immunoSEQ multiplex PCR; TCRdb stores just in-frame clones and leaves some out. The data contain 85,000 to 100,000 clones, under 90% of them singletons. The sequenced sample consisted of memory CD4+ T cells from blood. This chain joins TRBV5-5 and TRBJ2-7, with D hard to call. The sequence derives from an adult in good health and CMV-seropositive. CDR3 residues: CASSLPALYEQYF. Written as DNA, the CDR3 is TGTGCCAGCAGCCTCCCCGCCCTCTACGAGCAGTACTTC.